The T cell receptor beta chain under discussion was sequenced for a study of regulatory T cells in long-lasting Graves disease. Study-level background: The study counted Graves' disease as persistent given over 5 years of antithyroid drugs and positive TSH receptor antibodies.

This CDR3 comprises 13 residues. The ends were cut back, 6 bases at V and 9 bases at J, with 15 bases in the middle. The germline V gene has CDR1 ENHRY and CDR2 SYGVKD. Time point indicated: persistent/refractory GD, antithyroid drugs over 5 years with positive TRAb. PBMCs provided the RNA from which the TCR library was made. As a group, patients came from one endocrinology department in Xi'an, China. The authors built TCR beta libraries using iRepertoire HTBI primers and Arm-PCR of CDR3 regions. Original handling: Gene usage covered 62 TRBV and 14 TRBJ segments. MiXCR was run by TCRdb on the multiplex PCR reads, yielding one entry per CDR3 protein. TCRdb's processing, not the authors', yielded these V and J calls. The sample lists almost 350,000 distinct CDR3 sequences, roughly a fifth occurring once.

The chain joins TRBV10-3 to TRBJ2-1; D is ambiguous. Here the sequenced sample was peripheral blood mononuclear cells (PBMCs), taken when the disease was refractory, from a patient treated with antithyroid drugs. This sequence was found in a female donor with Graves disease. CDR3 nucleotides: TGTGCCATCAGCGCTATTGTGGGCAGTGAGCAGTTCTTC. Amino acid sequence: CAISAIVGSEQFF.